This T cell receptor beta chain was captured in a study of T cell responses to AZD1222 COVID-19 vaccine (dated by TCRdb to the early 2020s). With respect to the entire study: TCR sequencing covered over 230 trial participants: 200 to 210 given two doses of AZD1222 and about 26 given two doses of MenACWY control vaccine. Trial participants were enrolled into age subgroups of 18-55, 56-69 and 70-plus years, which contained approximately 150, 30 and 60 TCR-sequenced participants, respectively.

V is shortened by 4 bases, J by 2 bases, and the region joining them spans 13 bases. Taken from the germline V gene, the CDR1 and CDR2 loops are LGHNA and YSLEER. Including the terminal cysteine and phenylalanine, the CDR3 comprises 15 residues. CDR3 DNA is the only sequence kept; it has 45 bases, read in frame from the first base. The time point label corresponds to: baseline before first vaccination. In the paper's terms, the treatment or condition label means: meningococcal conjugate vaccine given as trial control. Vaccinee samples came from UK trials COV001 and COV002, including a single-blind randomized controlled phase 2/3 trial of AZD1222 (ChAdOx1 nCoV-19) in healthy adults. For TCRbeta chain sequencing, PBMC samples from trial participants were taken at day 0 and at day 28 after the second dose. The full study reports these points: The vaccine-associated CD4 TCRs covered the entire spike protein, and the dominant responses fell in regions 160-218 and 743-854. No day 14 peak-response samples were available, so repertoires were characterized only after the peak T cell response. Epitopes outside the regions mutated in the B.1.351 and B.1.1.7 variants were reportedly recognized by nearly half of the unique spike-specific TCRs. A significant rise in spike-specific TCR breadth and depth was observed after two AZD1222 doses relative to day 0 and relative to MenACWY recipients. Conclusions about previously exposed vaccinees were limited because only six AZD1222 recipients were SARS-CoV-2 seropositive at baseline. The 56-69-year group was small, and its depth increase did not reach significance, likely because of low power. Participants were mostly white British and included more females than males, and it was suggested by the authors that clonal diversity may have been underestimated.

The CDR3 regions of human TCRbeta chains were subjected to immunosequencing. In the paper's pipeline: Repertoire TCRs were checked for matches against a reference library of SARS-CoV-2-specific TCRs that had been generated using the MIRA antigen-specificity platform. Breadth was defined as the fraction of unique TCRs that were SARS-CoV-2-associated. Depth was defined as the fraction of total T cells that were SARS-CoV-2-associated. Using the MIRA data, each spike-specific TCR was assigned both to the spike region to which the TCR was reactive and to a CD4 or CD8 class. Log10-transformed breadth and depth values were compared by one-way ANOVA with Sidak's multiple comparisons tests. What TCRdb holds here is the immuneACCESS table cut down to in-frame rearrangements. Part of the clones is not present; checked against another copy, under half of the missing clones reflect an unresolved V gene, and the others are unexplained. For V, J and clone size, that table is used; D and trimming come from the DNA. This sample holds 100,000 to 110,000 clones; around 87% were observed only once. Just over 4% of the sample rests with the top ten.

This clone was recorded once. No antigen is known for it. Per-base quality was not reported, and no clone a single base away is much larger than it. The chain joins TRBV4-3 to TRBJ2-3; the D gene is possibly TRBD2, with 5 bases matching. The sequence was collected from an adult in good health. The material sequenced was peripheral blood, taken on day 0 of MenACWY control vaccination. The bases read TGCGCCAGCAGCCCTTCTAGGACTTACACAGATACGCAGTATTTT. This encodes CASSPSRTYTDTQYF.